Each of the 7 T cell receptor beta chains below was sequenced from the same sample in a study of Ad26.COV2.S vaccination and SARS-CoV-2 variants. Documented treatment: some 20 received Ad26.COV2.S at low or high dose, single or two shots; roughly 5 received placebo; per-sample allocation not given. Day 63 after the first injection of vaccine or placebo was the sampling time. Here immunoSEQ multiplex PCR was the method, and the copy in TCRdb shows in-frame clones only, minus some. In the table there are roughly 700,000 clones, around 89% of which are singletons. The sample was peripheral blood, taken in a trial of Ad26.COV2.S vaccine versus placebo. The source of these receptors is a person aged 18-60 years who received the Ad26.COV2.S COVID-19 vaccine or a placebo.

For this clone: Other DNA sequences within the sample encode an identical CDR3. The DNA of the CDR3 is TGTGCCAGCAGCTTTTCTGACTATGGCTACACCTTC. This translates into CASSFSDYGYTF. The chain uses TRBV7-8 and TRBJ1-2; D remains ambiguous. This CDR3 is 12 amino acids long. Deletions cut 3 bases from V and 3 bases from J, with 5 bases between. Germline V gene data show CDR1 as SGHVS and CDR2 as FQNEAQ.

The chain joins TRBV3-1 (or the pseudogene TRBV3-2) to TRBJ1-1; 9 nucleotides agree with TRBD1. V dropped 4 bases and J dropped 7; count of bases not matched to a gene: 1. The CDR3 spans 12 residues. In germline, CDR1 is LGHDT, CDR2 YNNKEL (reference sequence). The CDR3 DNA sequence: TGTGCCAGCAGCCGGACAGGGGATGAAGCTTTCTTT. Residues: CASSRTGDEAFF.

The chain employs TRBV3-1 (or the pseudogene TRBV3-2) and TRBJ2-1; no clear D. CDR1 and CDR2 (germline): LGHDT, YNNKEL (reference sequence). The CDR3 is made up of 15 amino acids. V dropped 1 base and J dropped 4 bases, with 11 bases sitting between them. The CDR3 sequence is CASSQGLEEYNEQFF. CDR3 DNA sequence: TGTGCCAGCAGCCAAGGCCTAGAGGAATACAATGAGCAGTTCTTC.

In the case of this clone: This sample includes further DNA sequences coding for the same CDR3. The chain uses TRBV18 and TRBJ2-7; 7 nucleotides line up with TRBD1. This CDR3 has 14 residues. Looked up from germline, CDR1 is KGHSH and CDR2 is LQKENI. J was trimmed by 0 bases and V by 2 bases; bases with no gene match: 1. CDR3 region: CASSPDRASYEQYF. The CDR3 DNA follows: TGTGCCAGCTCACCAGACAGGGCCTCCTACGAGCAGTACTTC. Full variable domain (rest looked up from reference TRBV18 and TRBJ2-7): NAGVMQNPRHLVRRRGQEARLRCSPMKGHSHVYWYRQLPEEGLKFMVYLQKENIIDESGMPKERFSAEFPKEGPSILRIQQVVRGDSAAYFCASSPDRASYEQYFGPGTRLTVT.

CDR3 DNA: TGTGCCTGGAGTGTACCCGACAGAAACAATCAGCCCCAGCATTTT. It is translated as CAWSVPDRNNQPQHF. This rearrangement joins TRBV30 to TRBJ1-5, with D perhaps TRBD1 (5 bases). The germline V and J ends were trimmed by 0 bases and 3 bases, with 12 bases remaining between them. The germline gives CDR1 GTSNPN, CDR2 SVGIG (reference sequence). The CDR3 length is 15 residues.

The chain combines TRBV29-1 with TRBJ2-1; weak D call: TRBD2 (6 bases). V was trimmed by 4 bases and J by 4 bases, leaving 8 bases between them. The germline V gene has CDR1 SQVTM and CDR2 ANQGSEA. This CDR3 comprises 12 residues. For the CDR3, the DNA is TGCAGCGTTGCGGAGGGATACAATGAGCAGTTCTTC. Translated: CSVAEGYNEQFF.

In its sample, this clone was seen once. The DNA for the CDR3 is TGTGCCAGCAGCCCTGGGGGAAAGGCTAGCGTGAGCTCCTACAATGAGCAGTTCTTC. Its protein product is CASSPGGKASVSSYNEQFF. V usage is TRBV9 and J usage is TRBJ2-1, with D possibly being TRBD2 (6 bases). Germline loops: CDR1 SGDLS, CDR2 YYNGEE. V lost 4 bases and J 0 bases, leaving 23 bases between the germline ends. This CDR3 contains 19 residues.